A single sample gave rise to the 6 T cell receptor beta chains below, sequenced in a study of metastatic and nonmetastatic thyroid tumors. Prior to thyroid surgery, none of the patients had received any treatment. MiXCR reprocessed the PCR reads for TCRdb. There are about 20,000 clones in the sample; 34% occur only once, and more than 8.5% lies in the top ten. The sample taken for sequencing was tumor tissue. The receptor set was obtained from a male donor with papillary thyroid cancer or a benign thyroid nodule (not recorded which). Some clones in this sample may be carry-over from other donors' samples.

As concerns this clone: Sequence at one end of the junction differs from germline and may be a read error. V gene TRBV7-8 combines with J gene TRBJ2-7; TRBD2 is a possible D gene (6 bases). The length of the CDR3 is 17 residues. CDR1 and CDR2 from the germline V gene are SGHVS and FQNEAQ. CDR3 protein: CTSSSRYGTFETYEQYF. In DNA, the CDR3 is TGTACCAGCAGCTCAAGATATGGGACTTTTGAGACGTACGAGCAGTACTTC.

This clone has a handful of counts. A read error may explain this, as a much larger clone is one base away. This chain joins TRBV25-1 and TRBJ2-5, with D perhaps TRBD2 (6 bases). The CDR3 is made up of 15 amino acids. The germline gives CDR1 MGHDK, CDR2 SYGVNS. Trimming took off 2 bases at V and 1 base at J, with 11 bases between the two ends. For the CDR3, the DNA is TGTGCCAGCAGTGAACCAACTAGCTGCCAAGAGACCCAGTACTTC. Residues: CASSEPTSCQETQYF.

This clone is medium-sized in the sample. The gene calls are TRBV30 and TRBJ1-2; D remains unclear. CDR3 size: 12 residues. The germline V gene has CDR1 GTSNPN and CDR2 SVGIG (reference sequence). Trimming pared 1 base from V and 4 bases from J, leaving 7 bases between. In DNA, the CDR3 is TGTGCCTGGAGTGACTTGCCCTATGGCTACACCTTC. Translation: CAWSDLPYGYTF.

Details on this clone: At one end, the junction sequence differs from germline, possibly due to a read error. The rearrangement uses TRBV2 and TRBJ1-2; D ambiguous. The CDR3 consists of 11 residues. Per germline, CDR1 SNHLY and CDR2 FYNNEI. CDR3 residues: CASSAHYVYTF. The CDR3 DNA sequence: TGTGCCAGCAGTGCTCACTATGTCTACACCTTC.

This clone was seen a few times. The gene calls are TRBV24-1 and TRBJ2-7, with D tentatively TRBD1 (5 bases). From germline, CDR1 is KGHDR and CDR2 SFDVKD. This CDR3 comprises 14 residues. Trimming left V 8 bases short and J 0 bases short, with 13 bases between. The CDR3: CATIDLDTSYEQYF. CDR3 DNA sequence: TGTGCCACCATAGACCTGGACACCTCCTACGAGCAGTACTTC.

V gene TRBV6-2 or TRBV6-3 combines with J gene TRBJ2-2, with D perhaps assigned TRBD1 or TRBD2 (5 bases each). Germline V lookup: CDR1 MNHEY, CDR2 SVGEGT. V was cut by 3 bases and J by 7 bases, with 15 bases left in between. This CDR3 spans 15 amino acids. The CDR3 loop is CASSYQGPRHGELFF. The CDR3 nucleotides are TGTGCCAGCAGTTATCAGGGACCCCGACACGGGGAGCTGTTTTTT.